This note documents a single T cell receptor beta chain sequence. This clonotype was observed a few times. It has no known antigen specificity. No clone much larger than this one lies a single base away; base qualities are absent. The sample's treatment or condition label, in plain terms: in vitro stimulation with specific CMV peptide epitopes to enrich CMV-specific T cells. CDR1 is given as SGHTA and CDR2 as FQGNSA, both from the germline V gene. From its cysteine to its phenylalanine, the CDR3 spans 15 amino acids. Only CDR3 DNA remains: 45 bases, in frame from the first base. Trimmed from V: 0 bases; trimmed from J: 5 bases; junction bases lacking a gene match: 4. This sample was included in a study of T cell repertoires in cytomegalovirus infection (dated by TCRdb to between 2018 and 2021). For the wider study: Alongside well-studied HLA-B-restricted epitopes, the peptide stimulations were aimed at recently identified HLA-C-restricted CMV epitopes, whose presentation resists viral immunomodulation. Donor HLA type was relevant to the analysis, because carriage of CMV infection together with the matching HLA type was indicated by public TCR beta signatures. The paper's findings and limits, for the study overall: In the ex vivo response, HLA-C-restricted CMV-specific TCR beta clonotypes were dominant, and in two of eight donors the single most frequent clonotype came from this HLA-C-restricted group. Carriers of CMV infection plus the relevant HLA type were discriminated by the cumulative frequency of public TCR beta family members in the study cohort and in an independent approximately 400-donor cohort.

Sequencing used an Illumina HiSeq 1500. TCRdb reprocessing: public reads trimmed at Q25 with fastp, clones called with MiXCR, in-frame beta chains kept. Each entry is one CDR3 protein sequence, shown with its most common DNA and genes. For this sample there are 370,000 or so distinct CDR3 sequences; about 35% appear just once. The ten top clones hold about 13% of the sample. This sample comprised cultured PBMCs, obtained from culture after CMV antigen stimulation. The receptor's source is a human donor in good health (CMV status not recorded). Some clones in this sample may be carry-over from other donors' samples. The sequence is built from TRBV7-2 and TRBJ2-3, and 8 bases in between align with TRBD2. CDR3 loop: CASSLAQSGRDTQYF. Read as DNA, the sequence is TGTGCCAGCAGCTTAGCGCAGAGCGGGAGAGATACGCAGTATTTT. Outside the CDR3, residues come from the reference TRBV7-2 and TRBJ2-3 proteins, so the full variable domain is: GAGVSQSPSNKVTEKGKDVELRCDPISGHTALYWYRQSLGQGLEFLIYFQGNSAPDKSGLPSDRFSAERTGGSVSTLTIQRTQQEDSAVYLCASSLAQSGRDTQYFGPGTRLTVL.